Following are 10 T cell receptor beta chains from one sample sequenced in a study of blood T cell repertoires in COVID-19. Generated by immunoSEQ multiplex PCR, the TCRdb table keeps only in-frame clones and is missing some. This table holds about 230,000 clones, over 70% found once. Sequencing was carried out using peripheral blood. Receptors were obtained from a man aged 35-49 years with acute or convalescent COVID-19.

This sequence joins TRBV10-1 and TRBJ2-1; TRBD2 matches 9 bases. The germline V gene has CDR1 WNHNN and CDR2 SYGVQD (reference sequence). The V segment lost 6 bases and the J segment 4 bases; nucleotides outside the gene matches: 4. The CDR3 consists of 14 residues. CDR3 nucleotide sequence: TGCGCCAGCAGCCTAGCGGGAAGGTACAATGAGCAGTTCTTC. Encoded protein: CASSLAGRYNEQFF.

The V call is TRBV7-8, the J call TRBJ1-4; a possible D gene is TRBD1 (6 bases). V was cut by 4 bases and J by 7 bases, with 13 bases left in between. The germline CDR1 and CDR2 sequences are SGHVS and FQNEAQ. The CDR3 is 14 amino acids. CDR3: CASSSQQGREKLFF. The DNA for the CDR3 is TGTGCCAGCAGCTCTCAACAGGGACGTGAAAAACTGTTTTTT.

The V call is TRBV12-5, the J call TRBJ1-1; 8 bases fit TRBD1. J gave up 4 bases and V 2 bases, and 0 bases lay outside the gene matches. The germline V gene encodes CDR1 LGHNT and CDR2 FRNRAP. The CDR3 sequence is 13 residues long. The CDR3 reads CASGLTGGTEAFF. The DNA for the CDR3 is TGTGCTAGTGGTTTGACAGGGGGCACTGAAGCTTTCTTT. The full variable domain, in which reference TRBV12-5 and TRBJ1-1 provide the parts outside the CDR3, is DARVTQTPRHKVTEMGQEVTMRCQPILGHNTVFWYRQTMMQGLELLAYFRNRAPLDDSGMPKDRFSAEMPDATLATLKIQPSEPRDSAVYFCASGLTGGTEAFFGQGTRLTVV.

The chain links TRBV30 to TRBJ2-1, with 13 bases matching TRBD2. Germline CDR1 is GTSNPN and CDR2 is SVGIG (reference sequence). The CDR3 spans 16 residues. V was pared by 1 base and J by 9 bases, with 9 bases of the junction left unmatched. The CDR3 loop reads CAWSAAILAGGGEQFF. The CDR3 bases are TGTGCCTGGAGTGCCGCAATACTAGCGGGAGGGGGTGAGCAGTTCTTC.

In nucleotides, the CDR3 is TGTGCCAGTAGTACCTCCGGGACAATCAGCAACCCCTATGGCTACACCTTC. Its translation: CASSTSGTISNPYGYTF. The gene calls are TRBV19 and TRBJ1-2; TRBD1 might be the D (6 bases). The germline V and J ends were trimmed by 4 bases and 4 bases, with 22 bases remaining between them. Germline CDR1 is LNHDA and CDR2 is SQIVND (reference sequence). The CDR3 is made up of 17 amino acids.

This clone is a singleton in its sample. This sequence joins TRBV6-2 or TRBV6-3 and TRBJ2-7; TRBD2 might be the D (6 bases). Trimming shortened V by 4 bases and J by 6 bases, and 13 bases separated the two germline ends. From germline, CDR1 is MNHEY and CDR2 SVGEGT. The CDR3 spans 13 residues. DNA for the CDR3: TGTGCCAGCAGTTGGGACTTAGAAATCGAGCAGTACTTC. Protein: CASSWDLEIEQYF.

The chain links TRBV25-1 to TRBJ2-5, with 7 bases lining up with TRBD2. The germline CDR1 and CDR2 sequences are MGHDK and SYGVNS. There are 12 residues in the CDR3. With 10 bases clipped from V and 7 bases from J, the junction kept 9 bases outside the gene matches. The CDR3 DNA is TGTGCCACAGGAGCGGGGATGCGGACCCAGTACTTC. Residues: CATGAGMRTQYF.

The chain links TRBV28 to TRBJ1-2; D not certain. The germline V gene encodes CDR1 MDHEN and CDR2 SYDVKM. V was trimmed by 6 bases and J by 6 bases, leaving 14 bases between them. This CDR3 comprises 13 residues. CDR3 sequence (DNA): TGTGCCAGCAGCTCCAGCGGACCACATGGCTACACCTTC. Translated, it gives CASSSSGPHGYTF.

The chain combines TRBV5-1 with TRBJ2-7; TRBD2 is a possible D gene (5 bases). Germline CDR1 reads SGHRS; CDR2 reads YFSETQ. V was clipped by 4 bases and J by 2 bases, with 13 bases between them. The CDR3 consists of 14 residues. CDR3 sequence reads: CASSVEGWAYEQYF. The CDR3 coding sequence is TGCGCCAGCAGCGTCGAGGGTTGGGCCTACGAGCAGTACTTC.

The J gene is TRBJ2-4, the V gene TRBV3-1 (or the pseudogene TRBV3-2); D gene ambiguous. There are 13 residues in the CDR3. Germline V gives CDR1 LGHDT, CDR2 YNNKEL (reference sequence). V gave up 0 bases and J gave up 7 bases, with 7 bases separating them. CDR3 region: CASSQDRANIQYF. The CDR3 nucleotides are TGTGCCAGCAGCCAAGATCGAGCGAACATTCAGTACTTC.